These 15 T cell receptor beta chains share one sample of origin, sequenced in a study of T cell responses to AZD1222 COVID-19 vaccine. TCRdb's copy holds only in-frame clones and misses some; the assay was immunoSEQ multiplex PCR. Here the sample spans nearly 200,000 clones, 80% to 95% being singletons. This sample comprised peripheral blood, obtained 28 days after the second AZD1222 dose. The receptors shown here come from an adult who received the AZD1222 COVID-19 vaccine.

This clone has a single count. The chain employs TRBV14 and TRBJ1-2; D might be TRBD1 (5 bases). CDR3 size: 15 residues. V lost 1 base and J lost 7, with 16 bases in between. CDR1 is SGHDN, CDR2 FVKESK, per germline. In DNA form, the CDR3 reads TGTGCCAGCAGCCAAGGGGGGTGGATCTCGAGTGGCTACACCTTC. Amino acids: CASSQGGWISSGYTF.

The chain links TRBV6-5 to TRBJ2-1; 8 bases align to TRBD2. CDR1 and CDR2 (germline): MNHEY, SVGAGI. The CDR3 has 15 amino acids. V lost 5 bases, J lost 2 bases, and 5 bases stayed unmatched. The CDR3 reads CASSMGLGAYNEQFF. The CDR3 DNA follows: TGTGCCAGCAGTATGGGACTAGGGGCCTACAATGAGCAGTTCTTC.

The gene calls are TRBV4-2 and TRBJ2-3, with 11 bases that match TRBD2. CDR1 is LGHNA, CDR2 YNFKEQ, per germline. This CDR3 comprises 20 residues. V shed 2 bases and J 0 bases; nucleotides not matched to a gene: 13. DNA for the CDR3: TGTGCCAGCAGCCAAAATACCGGGACTAGCGGAAGTACTAGCACAGATACGCAGTATTTT. It yields the protein CASSQNTGTSGSTSTDTQYF.

The genes are TRBV18 and TRBJ2-3; the D is unclear. The V end was cut by 6 bases, the J end by 5 bases, with 12 bases between. The CDR3 covers 13 residues. The germline V gene has CDR1 KGHSH and CDR2 LQKENI. The CDR3 region has the DNA TGTGCCAGCTCCGAGACGTCGGGAGATACGCAGTATTTT. This codes for CASSETSGDTQYF.

The V and J genes are TRBV12-3 or TRBV12-4 and TRBJ1-1, with 7 bases identical to TRBD1. This CDR3 comprises 11 residues. J lost 5 bases, V lost 6 bases, and 0 bases had no gene match. Here the CDR3 reads CASRDRTEAFF. The CDR3, as DNA: TGTGCCAGCAGGGACAGGACTGAAGCTTTCTTT.

The V gene is TRBV10-3, the J gene TRBJ1-2, with 7 bases that match TRBD1. This CDR3 is built from 12 residues. Germline V gene lookup returns CDR1 ENHRY and CDR2 SYGVKD. V shed 6 bases, J shed 8 bases, and the junction held 6 bases outside the gene matches. The CDR3 is CAISDRARGYTF. In DNA, the CDR3 is TGTGCCATCAGCGACAGGGCGAGAGGCTACACCTTC.

The V gene is TRBV9, the J gene TRBJ2-3; tentatively, D is TRBD2 (6 bases). The CDR3 length is 15 residues. Germline CDR1 reads SGDLS; CDR2 reads YYNGEE. V was pared by 0 bases and J by 1 base, with 9 bases between. For the CDR3, the DNA is TGTGCCAGCAGCGTAGCTAGCGTCGGCACAGATACGCAGTATTTT. Its protein product is CASSVASVGTDTQYF.

The chain uses TRBV6-5 and TRBJ2-3, with D maybe TRBD2 (5 bases). Trimming shortened V by 4 bases and J by 4 bases, and 18 bases separated the two germline ends. The CDR3 spans 16 residues. The germline V gene encodes CDR1 MNHEY and CDR2 SVGAGI. CDR3 protein: CASSSLVDGRADTQYF. In nucleotides, the CDR3 is TGTGCCAGCAGTTCCCTCGTCGACGGGCGGGCAGATACGCAGTATTTT.

This sequence joins TRBV24-1 and TRBJ1-5; the match to TRBD1 covers 8 bases. V lost 10 bases, J lost 1 base, and 17 bases stayed unmatched. Per the germline V gene, CDR1 is KGHDR and CDR2 is SFDVKD. The CDR3 length is 18 residues. CDR3 nucleotide sequence: TGTGCCACTGCCCCCAGGGGGCTTGTTACCTCGAGCAATCAGCCCCAGCATTTT. Its translation is CATAPRGLVTSSNQPQHF.

On this clone itself: The sample carries other DNA sequences with the same CDR3. The chain uses TRBV3-1 (or the pseudogene TRBV3-2) and TRBJ2-7, with 7 bases matching TRBD1. With 3 bases clipped from V and 1 base from J, the junction kept 3 bases outside the gene matches. The CDR3 sequence is 14 residues long. Germline V lookup: CDR1 LGHDT, CDR2 YNNKEL (reference sequence). This chain's CDR3 is CASSHRQGSYEQYF. For the CDR3, the DNA is TGTGCCAGCAGCCACCGACAGGGTTCCTACGAGCAGTACTTC.

This clone was seen a single time. The chain is built from TRBV6-2 or TRBV6-3 and TRBJ1-5, with D unclear. The V gene's germline CDR1 is MNHEY and CDR2 SVGEGT. The CDR3 is 14 amino acids. The V gene lost 2 bases and the J gene lost 3 bases, with 8 bases spanning the gap. The DNA for the CDR3 is TGTGCCAGCAGTTACAGGGATTTCAATCAGCCCCAGCATTTT. This gives the protein CASSYRDFNQPQHF.

The rearrangement joins TRBV14 to TRBJ1-2; D gene uncertain. There are 17 residues in the CDR3. Germline CDR1 reads SGHDN; CDR2 reads FVKESK. Trimming removed 3 bases at V and 4 bases at J, with 21 bases between. CDR3 nucleotide sequence: TGTGCCAGCAGCCAGAACCACCCCGCCCTCGAGGGCTATGGCTACACCTTC. Translated, it gives CASSQNHPALEGYGYTF.

This rearrangement joins TRBV11-3 to TRBJ1-2; 7 bases fit TRBD1. Trimming at V came to 4 bases and at J to 3 bases, leaving 20 bases not matched to a gene. In germline, CDR1 is SGHNT, CDR2 YENEEA. The CDR3 covers 19 residues. The CDR3 sequence is CASSSRDADRAGSYYGYTF. DNA of the CDR3: TGTGCCAGCAGCTCCCGTGACGCAGACAGGGCTGGTTCCTACTATGGCTACACCTTC. The complete variable domain, with remaining parts taken from reference TRBV11-3 and TRBJ1-2, reads EAGVVQSPRYKIIEKKQPVAFWCNPISGHNTLYWYLQNLGQGPELLIRYENEEAVDDSQLPKDRFSAERLKGVDSTLKIQPAELGDSAVYLCASSSRDADRAGSYYGYTFGSGTRLTVV.

The genes are TRBV29-1 and TRBJ1-5, with D possibly TRBD1 on 5 matching bases. Per the germline V gene, CDR1 is SQVTM and CDR2 is ANQGSEA. The CDR3 extends over 12 amino acids. Trimming pared 4 bases from V and 4 bases from J, leaving 8 bases between. The CDR3 spells CSVGTPNQPQHF. The CDR3 bases are TGCAGCGTTGGGACACCGAATCAGCCCCAGCATTTT.

This chain's CDR3 is CAWSPLYGYTF. The CDR3 DNA reads TGTGCCTGGAGTCCCCTATATGGCTACACCTTC. The chain links TRBV30 to TRBJ1-2, with unresolved D. V shed 2 bases and J shed 5 bases, with 6 bases lying between them. The CDR3 extends over 11 amino acids. Germline assignment: CDR1 GTSNPN and CDR2 SVGIG (reference sequence).